The TCR beta chain described here comes from a study of T cell changes during pregnancy in multiple sclerosis (dated by TCRdb to about 2019). In the study overall: Changes in the T cell repertoire over the course of pregnancy were examined in this study in women with multiple sclerosis.

Receptor amplification or capture employed the immunoSEQ multiplex PCR assay. Held by TCRdb, this immuneACCESS table contains in-frame sequences only and omits some clones. Under half of the omission traces to an unresolved V gene where checked; the cause of the rest is unknown. The sample profile shows over 80,000 clones; less than 95% of them were found once. Approximately 0.8% of the sample rests with the top ten. As to this clone: Its antigen specificity is not known. No qualities accompany the bases; no much larger clone lies one base away.

The germline V gene sets CDR1 to SGHAT and CDR2 to FQNNGV. Relative to germline, V is missing 5 bases and J is missing 1 base, with 4 bases of the junction outside any gene match. The CDR3 covers 14 residues, taking in both the cysteine and the phenylalanine. Just the 42-base CDR3 DNA is kept, in frame starting at base 1. The chain is made from TRBV11-2 and TRBJ1-1, and 7 junctional nucleotides match TRBD1. This sample comprised peripheral blood, obtained in the second trimester of pregnancy. This clonotype was sampled from a female donor in good health, enrolled as a control in a pregnancy study. The bases read TGTGCCAGCAGCCCAAGGACAGGGAACACTGAAGCTTTCTTT. Its protein is CASSPRTGNTEAFF. The reference TRBV11-2 and TRBJ1-1 proteins fill in what lies around the CDR3, so the full variable domain reads EAGVAQSPRYKIIEKRQSVAFWCNPISGHATLYWYQQILGQGPKLLIQFQNNGVVDDSQLPKDRFSAERLKGVDSTLKIQPAKLEDSAVYLCASSPRTGNTEAFFGQGTRLTVV.